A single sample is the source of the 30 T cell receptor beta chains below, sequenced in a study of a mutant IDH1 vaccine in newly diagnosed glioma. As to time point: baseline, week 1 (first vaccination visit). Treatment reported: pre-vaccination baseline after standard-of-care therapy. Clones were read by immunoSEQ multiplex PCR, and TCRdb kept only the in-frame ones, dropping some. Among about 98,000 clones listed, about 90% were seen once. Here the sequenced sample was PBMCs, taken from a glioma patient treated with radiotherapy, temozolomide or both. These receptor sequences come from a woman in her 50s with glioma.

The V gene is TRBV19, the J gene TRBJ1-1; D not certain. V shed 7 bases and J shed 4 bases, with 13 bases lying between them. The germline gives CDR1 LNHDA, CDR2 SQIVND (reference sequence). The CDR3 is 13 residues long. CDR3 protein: CASIYGRGTEAFF. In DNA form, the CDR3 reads TGTGCCAGTATTTATGGGCGGGGCACTGAAGCTTTCTTT.

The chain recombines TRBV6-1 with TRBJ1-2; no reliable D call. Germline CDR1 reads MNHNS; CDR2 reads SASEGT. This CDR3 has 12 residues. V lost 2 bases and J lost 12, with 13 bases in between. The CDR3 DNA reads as TGTGCCAGCAGTGAACTCGGGGAAAGGGACACCTTC. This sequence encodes CASSELGERDTF.

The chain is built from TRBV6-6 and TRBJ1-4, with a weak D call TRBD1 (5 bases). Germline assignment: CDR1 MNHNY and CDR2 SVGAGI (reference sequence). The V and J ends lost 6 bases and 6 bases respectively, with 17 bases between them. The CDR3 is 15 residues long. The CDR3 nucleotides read TGTGCCAGCAGCCAGGGATCAAACTTTTATGAAAAACTGTTTTTT. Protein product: CASSQGSNFYEKLFF.

The CDR3, as DNA: TGTGCCTGGAGTCAGGAGGGGTATGAAAAACTGTTTTTT. This encodes CAWSQEGYEKLFF. The chain recombines TRBV30 with TRBJ1-4; the D gene is possibly TRBD1 (5 bases). In germline, CDR1 is GTSNPN, CDR2 SVGIG (reference sequence). V lost 2 bases and J lost 6, with 10 bases in between. This CDR3 contains 13 residues.

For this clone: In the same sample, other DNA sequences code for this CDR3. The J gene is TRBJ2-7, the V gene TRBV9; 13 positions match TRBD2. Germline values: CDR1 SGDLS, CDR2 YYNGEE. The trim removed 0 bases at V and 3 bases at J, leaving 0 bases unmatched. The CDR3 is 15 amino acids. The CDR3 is CASSVGTSGSYEQYF. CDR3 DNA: TGTGCCAGCAGCGTAGGGACTAGCGGGAGCTACGAGCAGTACTTC.

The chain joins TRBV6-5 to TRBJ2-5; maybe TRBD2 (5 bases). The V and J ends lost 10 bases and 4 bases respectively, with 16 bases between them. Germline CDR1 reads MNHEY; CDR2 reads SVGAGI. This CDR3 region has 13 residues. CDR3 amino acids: CATWPGGRETQYF. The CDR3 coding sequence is TGTGCCACATGGCCCGGAGGAAGAGAGACCCAGTACTTC.

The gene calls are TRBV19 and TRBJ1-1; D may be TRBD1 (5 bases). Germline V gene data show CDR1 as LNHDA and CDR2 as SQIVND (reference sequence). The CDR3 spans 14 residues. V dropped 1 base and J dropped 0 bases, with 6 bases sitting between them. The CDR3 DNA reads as TGTGCCAGTAGTATAGGACAGATGAACACTGAAGCTTTCTTT. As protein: CASSIGQMNTEAFF. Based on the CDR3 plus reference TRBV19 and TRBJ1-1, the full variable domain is DGGITQSPKYLFRKEGQNVTLSCEQNLNHDAMYWYRQDPGQGLRLIYYSQIVNDFQKGDIAEGYSVSREKKESFPLTVTSAQKNPTAFYLCASSIGQMNTEAFFGQGTRLTVV.

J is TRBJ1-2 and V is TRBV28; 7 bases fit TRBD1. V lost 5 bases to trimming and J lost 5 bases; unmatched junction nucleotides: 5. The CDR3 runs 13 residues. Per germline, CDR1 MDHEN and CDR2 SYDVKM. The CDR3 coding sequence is TGTGCCAGCAGTCCACCGGGACAGTATGGCTACACCTTC. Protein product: CASSPPGQYGYTF.

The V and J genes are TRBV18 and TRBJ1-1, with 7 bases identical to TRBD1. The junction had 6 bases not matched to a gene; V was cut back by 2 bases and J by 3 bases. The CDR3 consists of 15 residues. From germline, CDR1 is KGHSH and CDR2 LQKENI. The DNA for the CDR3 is TGTGCCAGCTCACCAGAAGCAGGGGGGGACACTGAAGCTTTCTTT. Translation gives CASSPEAGGDTEAFF.

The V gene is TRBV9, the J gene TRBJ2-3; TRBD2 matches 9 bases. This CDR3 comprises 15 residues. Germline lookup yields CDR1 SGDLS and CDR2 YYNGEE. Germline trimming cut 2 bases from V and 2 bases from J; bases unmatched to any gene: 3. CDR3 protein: CASSVRLAVTDTQYF. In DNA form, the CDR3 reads TGTGCCAGCAGCGTCAGACTAGCGGTCACAGATACGCAGTATTTT. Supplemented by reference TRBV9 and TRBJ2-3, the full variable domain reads DSGVTQTPKHLITATGQRVTLRCSPRSGDLSVYWYQQSLDQGLQFLIQYYNGEERAKGNILERFSAQQFPDLHSELNLSSLELGDSALYFCASSVRLAVTDTQYFGPGTRLTVL.

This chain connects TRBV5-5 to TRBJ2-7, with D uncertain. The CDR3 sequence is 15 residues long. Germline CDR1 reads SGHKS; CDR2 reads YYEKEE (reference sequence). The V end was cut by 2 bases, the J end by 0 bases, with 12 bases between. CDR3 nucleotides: TGTGCCAGCAGCTTTCGGGCCCCGAGCTCCTACGAGCAGTACTTC. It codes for CASSFRAPSSYEQYF.

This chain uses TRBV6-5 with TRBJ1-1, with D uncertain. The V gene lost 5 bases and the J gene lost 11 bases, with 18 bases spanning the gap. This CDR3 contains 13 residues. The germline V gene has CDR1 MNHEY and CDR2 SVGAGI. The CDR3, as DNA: TGTGCCAGCAGTCTCGTAGAGGGAAGGACCGCTTTCTTT. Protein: CASSLVEGRTAFF.

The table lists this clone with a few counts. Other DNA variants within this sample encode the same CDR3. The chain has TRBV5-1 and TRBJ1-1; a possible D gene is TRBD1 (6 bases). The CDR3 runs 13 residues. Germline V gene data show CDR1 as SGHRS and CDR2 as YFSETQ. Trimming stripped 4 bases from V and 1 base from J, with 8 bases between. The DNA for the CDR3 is TGCGCCAGCAGCCTGACAGGGAACACTGAAGCTTTCTTT. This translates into CASSLTGNTEAFF.

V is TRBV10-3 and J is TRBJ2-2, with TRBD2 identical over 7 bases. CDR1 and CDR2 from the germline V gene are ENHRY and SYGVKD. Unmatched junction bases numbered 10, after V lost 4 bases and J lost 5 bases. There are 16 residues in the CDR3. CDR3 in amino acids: CAISAGLGLPTGELFF. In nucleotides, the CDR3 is TGTGCCATCAGTGCAGGTCTGGGACTACCGACCGGGGAGCTGTTTTTT.

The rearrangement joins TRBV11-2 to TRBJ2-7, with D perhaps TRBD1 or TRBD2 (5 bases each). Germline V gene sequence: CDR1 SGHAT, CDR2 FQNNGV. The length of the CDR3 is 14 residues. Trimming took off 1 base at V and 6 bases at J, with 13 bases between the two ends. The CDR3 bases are TGTGCCAGCAGCTTAGGGGGACGCTTTCCCGAGCAGTACTTC. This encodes CASSLGGRFPEQYF.

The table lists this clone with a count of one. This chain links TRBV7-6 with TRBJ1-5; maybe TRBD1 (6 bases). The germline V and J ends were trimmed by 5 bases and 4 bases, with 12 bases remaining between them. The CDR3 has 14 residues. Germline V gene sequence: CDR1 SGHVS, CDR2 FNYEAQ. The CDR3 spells CASSPIGGNQPQHF. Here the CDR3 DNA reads TGTGCCAGCAGCCCGATAGGGGGAAATCAGCCCCAGCATTTT.

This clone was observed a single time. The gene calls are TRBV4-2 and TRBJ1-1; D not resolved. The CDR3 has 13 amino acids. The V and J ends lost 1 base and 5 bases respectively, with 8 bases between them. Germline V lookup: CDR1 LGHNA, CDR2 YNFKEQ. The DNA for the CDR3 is TGTGCCAGCAGCCAAGTCGGGTATACTGAAGCTTTCTTT. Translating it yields CASSQVGYTEAFF.

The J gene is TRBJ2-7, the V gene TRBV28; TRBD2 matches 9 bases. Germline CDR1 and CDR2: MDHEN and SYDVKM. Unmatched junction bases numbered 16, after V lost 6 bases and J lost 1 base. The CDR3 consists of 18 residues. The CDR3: CASSQNRGGLASSYEQYF. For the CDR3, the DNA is TGTGCCAGCAGCCAGAACAGGGGTGGACTAGCGAGTTCCTACGAGCAGTACTTC.

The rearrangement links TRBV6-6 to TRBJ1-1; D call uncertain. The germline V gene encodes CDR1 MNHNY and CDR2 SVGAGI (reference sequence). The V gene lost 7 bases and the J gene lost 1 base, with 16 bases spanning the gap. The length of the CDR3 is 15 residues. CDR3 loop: CASTFTYSGNTEAFF. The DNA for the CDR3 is TGTGCCAGCACCTTTACCTACAGTGGGAACACTGAAGCTTTCTTT.

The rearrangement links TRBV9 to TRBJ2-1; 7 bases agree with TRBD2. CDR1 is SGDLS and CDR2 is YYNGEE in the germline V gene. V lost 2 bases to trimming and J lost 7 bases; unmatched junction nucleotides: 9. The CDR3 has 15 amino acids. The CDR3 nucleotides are TGTGCCAGCAGCGTGAGCGGGTCCGGGGGGAATGAGCAGTTCTTC. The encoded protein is CASSVSGSGGNEQFF. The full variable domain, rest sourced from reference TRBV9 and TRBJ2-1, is DSGVTQTPKHLITATGQRVTLRCSPRSGDLSVYWYQQSLDQGLQFLIQYYNGEERAKGNILERFSAQQFPDLHSELNLSSLELGDSALYFCASSVSGSGGNEQFFGPGTRLTVL.

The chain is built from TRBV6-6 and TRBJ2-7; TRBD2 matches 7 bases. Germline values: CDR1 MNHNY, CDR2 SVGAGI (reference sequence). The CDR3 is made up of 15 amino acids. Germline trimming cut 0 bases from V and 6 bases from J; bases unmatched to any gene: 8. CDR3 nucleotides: TGTGCCAGCAGTTACTCGCGAGCGGGGCCACCCGAGCAGTACTTC. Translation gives CASSYSRAGPPEQYF.

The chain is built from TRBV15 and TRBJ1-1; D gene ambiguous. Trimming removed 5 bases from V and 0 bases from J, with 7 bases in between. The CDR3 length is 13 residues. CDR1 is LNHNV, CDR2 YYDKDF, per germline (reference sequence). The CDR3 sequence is CATSSRMNTEAFF. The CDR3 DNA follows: TGTGCCACCAGCTCACGAATGAACACTGAAGCTTTCTTT.

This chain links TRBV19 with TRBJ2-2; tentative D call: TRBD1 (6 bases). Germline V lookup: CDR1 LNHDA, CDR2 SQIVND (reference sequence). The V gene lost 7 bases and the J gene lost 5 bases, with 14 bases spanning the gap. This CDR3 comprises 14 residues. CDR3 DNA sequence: TGTGCCAGTACCCCTATCCAGGGGACCGGGGAGCTGTTTTTT. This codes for CASTPIQGTGELFF.

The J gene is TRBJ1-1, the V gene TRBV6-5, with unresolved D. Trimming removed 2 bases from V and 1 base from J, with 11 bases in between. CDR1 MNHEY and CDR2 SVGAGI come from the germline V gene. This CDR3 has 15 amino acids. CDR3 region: CASSYQPNRNTEAFF. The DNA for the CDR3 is TGTGCCAGCAGTTACCAGCCCAATAGGAACACTGAAGCTTTCTTT.

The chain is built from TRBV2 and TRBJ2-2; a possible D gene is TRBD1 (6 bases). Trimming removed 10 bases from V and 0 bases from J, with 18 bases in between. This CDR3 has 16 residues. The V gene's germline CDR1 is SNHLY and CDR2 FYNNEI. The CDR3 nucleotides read TGTGCCATAACCTCCGGACAGACCGCGAACACCGGGGAGCTGTTTTTT. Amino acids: CAITSGQTANTGELFF.

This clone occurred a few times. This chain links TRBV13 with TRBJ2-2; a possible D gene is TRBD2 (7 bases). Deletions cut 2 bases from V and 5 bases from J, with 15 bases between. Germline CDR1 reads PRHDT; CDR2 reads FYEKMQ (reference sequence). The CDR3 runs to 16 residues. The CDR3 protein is CASSLPQGRGTGELFF. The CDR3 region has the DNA TGTGCCAGCAGCTTACCCCAGGGGCGGGGGACCGGGGAGCTGTTTTTT.

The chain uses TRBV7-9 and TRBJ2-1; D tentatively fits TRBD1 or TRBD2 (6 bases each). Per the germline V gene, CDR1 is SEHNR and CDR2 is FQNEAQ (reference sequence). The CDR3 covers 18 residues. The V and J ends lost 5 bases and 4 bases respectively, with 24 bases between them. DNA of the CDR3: TGTGCCAGCAGCCATCGGTCCTCCGGGGGCCCACTATACAATGAGCAGTTCTTC. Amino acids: CASSHRSSGGPLYNEQFF.

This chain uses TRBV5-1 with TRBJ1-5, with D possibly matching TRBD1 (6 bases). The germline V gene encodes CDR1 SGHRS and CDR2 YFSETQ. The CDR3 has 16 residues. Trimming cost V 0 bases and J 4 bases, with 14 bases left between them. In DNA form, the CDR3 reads TGCGCCAGCAGCTTGGAGCCGACAGGTTCGAATCAGCCCCAGCATTTT. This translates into CASSLEPTGSNQPQHF.

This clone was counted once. The CDR3 reads CASSLALRGAGEQFF. The CDR3 nucleotides are TGTGCCAGCAGCTTAGCGCTAAGAGGGGCGGGTGAGCAGTTCTTC. The chain combines TRBV7-9 with TRBJ2-1, with D perhaps being TRBD1 or TRBD2 (5 bases each). The V gene lost 0 bases and the J gene lost 9 bases, with 15 bases spanning the gap. Germline CDR1 is SEHNR and CDR2 is FQNEAQ (reference sequence). This CDR3 contains 15 residues.

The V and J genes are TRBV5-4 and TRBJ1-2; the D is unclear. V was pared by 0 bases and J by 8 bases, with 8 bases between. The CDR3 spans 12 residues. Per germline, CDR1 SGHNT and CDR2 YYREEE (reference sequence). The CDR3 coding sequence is TGTGCCAGCAGCTTGGTCGGAGAAGGCTACACCTTC. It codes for CASSLVGEGYTF.